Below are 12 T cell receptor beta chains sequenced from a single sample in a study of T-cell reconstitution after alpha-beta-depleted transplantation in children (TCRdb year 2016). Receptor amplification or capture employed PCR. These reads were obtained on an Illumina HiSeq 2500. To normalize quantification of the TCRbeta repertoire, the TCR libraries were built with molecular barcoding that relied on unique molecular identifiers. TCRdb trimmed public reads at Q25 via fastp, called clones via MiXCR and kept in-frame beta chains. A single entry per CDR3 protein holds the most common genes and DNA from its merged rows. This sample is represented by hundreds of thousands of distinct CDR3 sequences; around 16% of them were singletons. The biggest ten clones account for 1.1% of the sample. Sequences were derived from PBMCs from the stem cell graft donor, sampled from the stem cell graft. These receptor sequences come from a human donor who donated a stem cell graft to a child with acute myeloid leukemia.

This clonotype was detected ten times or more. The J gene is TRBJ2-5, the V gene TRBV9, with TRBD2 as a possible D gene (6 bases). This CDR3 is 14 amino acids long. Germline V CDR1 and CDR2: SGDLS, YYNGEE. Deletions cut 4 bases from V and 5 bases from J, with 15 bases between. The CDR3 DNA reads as TGTGCCAGCAGCATAGGGACTGCAGGGGAGACCCAGTACTTC. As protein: CASSIGTAGETQYF.

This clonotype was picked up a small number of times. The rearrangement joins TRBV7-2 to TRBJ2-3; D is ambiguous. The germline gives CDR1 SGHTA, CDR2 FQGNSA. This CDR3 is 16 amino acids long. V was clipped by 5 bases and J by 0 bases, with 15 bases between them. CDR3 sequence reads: CASSPLGPSSTDTQYF. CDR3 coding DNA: TGTGCCAGCAGCCCACTCGGCCCCTCGAGCACAGATACGCAGTATTTT.

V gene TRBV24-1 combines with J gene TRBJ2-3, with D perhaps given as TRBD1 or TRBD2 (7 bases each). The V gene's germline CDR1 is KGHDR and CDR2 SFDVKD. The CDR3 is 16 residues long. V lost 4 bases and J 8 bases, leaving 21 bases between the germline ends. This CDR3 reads CATSDPQGGMSGTQYF. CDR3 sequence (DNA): TGTGCCACCAGTGACCCTCAGGGGGGGATGAGTGGTACGCAGTATTTT.

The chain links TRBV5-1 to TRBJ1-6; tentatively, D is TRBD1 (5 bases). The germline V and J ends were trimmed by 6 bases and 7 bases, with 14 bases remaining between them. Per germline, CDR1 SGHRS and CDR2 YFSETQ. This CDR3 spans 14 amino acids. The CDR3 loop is CASTIGGSNSPLHF. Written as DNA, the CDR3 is TGCGCCAGCACTATTGGGGGATCAAATTCACCCCTCCACTTT. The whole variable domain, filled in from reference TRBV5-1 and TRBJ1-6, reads KAGVTQTPRYLIKTRGQQVTLSCSPISGHRSVSWYQQTPGQGLQFLFEYFSETQRNKGNFPGRFSGRQFSNSRSEMNVSTLELGDSALYLCASTIGGSNSPLHFGNGTRLTVT.

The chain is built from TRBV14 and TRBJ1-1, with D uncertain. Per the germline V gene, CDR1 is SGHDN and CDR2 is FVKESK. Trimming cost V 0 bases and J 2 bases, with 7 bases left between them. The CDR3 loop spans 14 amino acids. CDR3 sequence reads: CASSQDKQNTEAFF. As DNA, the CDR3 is TGTGCCAGCAGCCAAGACAAACAAAACACTGAAGCTTTCTTT.

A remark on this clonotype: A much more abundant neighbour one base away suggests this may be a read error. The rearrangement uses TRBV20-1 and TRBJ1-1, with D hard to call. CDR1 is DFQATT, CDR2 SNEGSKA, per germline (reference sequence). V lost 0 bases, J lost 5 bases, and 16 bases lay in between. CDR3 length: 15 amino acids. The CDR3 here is CSARDKRSWTTEAFF. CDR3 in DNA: TGCAGTGCTAGAGATAAACGGTCGTGGACTACTGAAGCTTTCTTT.

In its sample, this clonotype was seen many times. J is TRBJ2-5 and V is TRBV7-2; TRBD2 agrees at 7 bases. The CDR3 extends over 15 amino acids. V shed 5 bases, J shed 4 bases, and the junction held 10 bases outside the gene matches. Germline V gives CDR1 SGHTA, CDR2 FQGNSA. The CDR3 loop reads CASSRSGTAAETQYF. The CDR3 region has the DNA TGTGCCAGCAGCCGGAGCGGGACTGCCGCAGAGACCCAGTACTTC.

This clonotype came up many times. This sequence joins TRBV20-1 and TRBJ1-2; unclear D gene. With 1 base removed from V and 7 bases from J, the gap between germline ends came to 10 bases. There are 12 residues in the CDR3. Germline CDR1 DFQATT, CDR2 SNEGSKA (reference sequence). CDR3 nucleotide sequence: TGCAGTGCTAGAGCCCTTGATCTTGGCTACACCTTC. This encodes CSARALDLGYTF.

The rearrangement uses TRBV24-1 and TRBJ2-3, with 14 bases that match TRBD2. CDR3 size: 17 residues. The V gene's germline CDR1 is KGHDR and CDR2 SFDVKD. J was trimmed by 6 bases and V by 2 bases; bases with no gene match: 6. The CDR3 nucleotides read TGTGCCACCAGTGATTCGACTAGCGGGGGGGCCTTTGATACGCAGTATTTT. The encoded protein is CATSDSTSGGAFDTQYF.

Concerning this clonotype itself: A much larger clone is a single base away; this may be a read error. This chain's CDR3 is CGATGTSGGAGYEQYF. In DNA form, the CDR3 reads TGCGGTGCTACCGGGACTAGCGGGGGGGCCGGGTACGAGCAGTACTTC. The chain combines TRBV20-1 with TRBJ2-7; 16 nucleotides align to TRBD2. CDR3 length: 16 amino acids. In germline, CDR1 is DFQATT, CDR2 SNEGSKA (reference sequence).

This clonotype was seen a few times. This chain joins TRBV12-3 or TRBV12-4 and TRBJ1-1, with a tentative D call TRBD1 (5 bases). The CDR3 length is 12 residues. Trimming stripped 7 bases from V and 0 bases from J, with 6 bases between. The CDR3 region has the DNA TGTGCCAGCAAGACAGTGAACACTGAAGCTTTCTTT. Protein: CASKTVNTEAFF.

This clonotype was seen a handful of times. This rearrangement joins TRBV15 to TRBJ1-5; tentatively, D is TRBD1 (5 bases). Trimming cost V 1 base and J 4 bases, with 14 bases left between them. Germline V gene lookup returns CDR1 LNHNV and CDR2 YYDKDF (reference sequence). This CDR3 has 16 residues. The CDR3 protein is CATSRVEGEGNQPQHF. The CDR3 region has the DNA TGTGCCACCAGCAGAGTTGAAGGGGAAGGGAATCAGCCCCAGCATTTT.